Detailed here is one TCR beta chain. This clonotype has only a few counts. Its antigen target is currently unknown. No much larger clonotype is one base removed from it; base qualities were not supplied. Taken from cysteine to phenylalanine, the CDR3 has 16 residues. This entry keeps only the CDR3 DNA: 48 bases, framed from base 1. CDR1 and CDR2 are drawn from the germline V gene: SGHVS, FQNEAQ. Between the V and J ends, shortened by 1 base and 0 bases respectively, the junction contains 10 bases. Every donor in the study was a healthy Caucasian. The twin cohort comprised three pairs of female monozygotic twins, all aged about 18 to 29 years. Positive isolation kits from Invitrogen were used to isolate the CD4+ and CD8+ T cell populations. The record originates from a study of identical twins (dated by TCRdb to the mid-2010s). Study-level background: TCR alpha and beta repertoires from monozygotic twins, unrelated adults of various ages and cord blood were deep-sequenced to test whether fetal clonotypes persist. To rule out contamination, replicate twin experiments were performed at different times with different library preparation protocols. Study-wide conclusions, independent of this receptor: In monozygotic twins, recombination models systematically underestimated out-of-frame TCR alpha sharing, but the models matched the sharing seen between unrelated individuals. Because the same donors could not be followed over many years, the conclusions relied on cross-sectional statistical analysis. Compared with coincidental sharing between unrelated individuals, out-of-frame TCR alpha sequences shared between twins had an excess of sequences with low generation probability. Invariant T cells such as MAIT and iNKT could partly confound zero-insertion analyses, though diverse VJ usage argued against this for most clonotypes. Excess twin sharing in beta out-of-frame sequences was weaker because fewer shared sequences lowered the signal-to-noise ratio. Fewer insertions were carried by abundant cord blood beta clonotypes; a weaker similar trend was observed in young adult naive repertoires, while no such trend was observed in memory repertoires.

The library was made by 5' RACE. Sequenced using an Illumina HiSeq 2000. Template switching added a universal primer binding site, and the final cDNA carried a unique molecular identifier that allowed TCR cDNA molecules to be counted accurately. Specific primers in the conserved constant-segment region were used to synthesize first-strand cDNA for TCR alpha and beta chains. To control for contamination, each cDNA library was double barcoded with a SMART-Mk sample barcode plus Illumina barcodes. TruSeq adapter sequences and Illumina sample barcodes were added in two successive PCR steps. Sequencing of the TCR alpha and beta cDNA libraries was done on the Illumina HiSeq platform using custom primers. Processing in the source paper ran as follows. MiGEC processed the raw reads to extract unique molecular identifiers, while MiXCR was used to determine the CDR3 positions. For each individual, recombination models were inferred using an EM algorithm with the repgenHMM and IGoR tools. The tcR package in R was used for shared clonotype analysis, with sharing normalized by the product of cloneset sizes. To study raw recombination free of thymic and clonal selection effects, out-of-frame nonproductive sequences were analyzed. The public reads were reprocessed in TCRdb via fastp at Q25 and MiXCR, keeping in-frame beta chains. Rows with one shared CDR3 protein collapse into an entry with the most common genes and DNA. The V and J calls, along with clone size, are taken from TCRdb and not from the paper's own processing. The sample contains about 330,000 distinct CDR3 sequences, approximately 13% of them found a single time. The ten top clones hold 7.2% of the sample.

These data were likewise used in another study, on yellow fever vaccine responses in identical twins. As noted in the second study: According to the authors, in identical twins the way T cells responded to vaccination appeared partly convergent and partly personalized. In identical twins, the study followed T cell clones that responded to the vaccine with precision.

The sample consisted of CD8+ T cells sorted from blood. This receptor was identified in a woman under 30 in good health. The chain employs TRBV7-8 and TRBJ2-1, with TRBD2 tentatively as D gene (5 bases match). The CDR3 here reads CASSLGIGSSYNEQFF. The bases are TGTGCCAGCAGCTTAGGAATAGGGAGCTCCTACAATGAGCAGTTCTTC.